These T cell receptor beta chains were read from a single sample in a study of human T cells and chemical hapten exposure. TCRdb re-analysed the RACE reads in MiXCR, keeping a single row per CDR3 protein. Of 95,000 to 150,000 distinct CDR3 sequences in the sample, about 11% were seen once. The sequences come from whole blood, collected in connection with sensitization to the hapten diphenylcyclopropenone (DPC). Every receptor here comes from a woman aged 45-60 years with alopecia areata. Some clones in this sample may be carry-over from other donors' samples. The CDR3 runs from the conserved cysteine through the conserved F or W. Fields, in order: D gene, clone size, J gene, V gene, CDR3 DNA, CDR3 protein. The D gene is left open where the match is weak. Clone sizes are given selectively: once, few, many, or a class where the clone is expanded.

d_gene: .
abundance: many
j_gene: TRBJ2-3
v_gene: TRBV11-2
CDR3nt: TGTGCCAGCAGTTCGTGGGAGACAGATACGCAGTATTTT
CDR3aa: CASSSWETDTQYF

d_gene: .
abundance: few
j_gene: TRBJ2-7
v_gene: TRBV20-1
CDR3nt: TGCAGTGCTCCGGGCATTCCGAACAGCTCCTACGAGCAGTACTTC
CDR3aa: CSAPGIPNSSYEQYF

d_gene: .
abundance: few
j_gene: TRBJ1-1
v_gene: TRBV7-9
CDR3nt: TGTGCCAGCAGCTTAGTTGATGAGAGCACTGAAGCTTTCTTT
CDR3aa: CASSLVDESTEAFF

d_gene: TRBD2
abundance: .
j_gene: TRBJ2-7
v_gene: TRBV20-1
CDR3nt: TGCAATGCTAACGGGCTAGCGGGGAGGTACGAGCAGTACTTC
CDR3aa: CNANGLAGRYEQYF

d_gene: .
abundance: few
j_gene: TRBJ2-3
v_gene: TRBV13
CDR3nt: TGTGCCAGCAGCCCTAGGACGGTGAGCACAGATACGCAGTATTTT
CDR3aa: CASSPRTVSTDTQYF

d_gene: .
abundance: many
j_gene: TRBJ2-7
v_gene: TRBV7-6
CDR3nt: TGTGCCAGCAGCTTAGCATTGGGTGATTACGAGCAGTACTTC
CDR3aa: CASSLALGDYEQYF

d_gene: TRBD2
abundance: .
j_gene: TRBJ2-1
v_gene: TRBV18
CDR3nt: TGTGCCAGCTCAAATCCGCGAGTAGCGGGAACGGTTGAGCAGTTCTTC
CDR3aa: CASSNPRVAGTVEQFF

d_gene: .
abundance: few
j_gene: TRBJ1-1
v_gene: TRBV24-1
CDR3nt: TGTGCCATCCGAACAAGCCGAAACACTGAAGCTTTCTTT
CDR3aa: CAIRTSRNTEAFF

d_gene: .
abundance: .
j_gene: TRBJ2-5
v_gene: TRBV7-2
CDR3nt: TGTGCCAGCAGCTTAGACATTTGGGGAGAGACCCAGTACTTC
CDR3aa: CASSLDIWGETQYF

d_gene: .
abundance: many
j_gene: TRBJ1-5
v_gene: TRBV2
CDR3nt: TGTGCCAGCAGTGAAGTGTCCGGGTACTTGGGTCAGCCCCAGCATTTT
CDR3aa: CASSEVSGYLGQPQHF

d_gene: .
abundance: .
j_gene: TRBJ1-2
v_gene: TRBV30
CDR3nt: TGTGCCTGGAGTGTCGGACAGAACTATGGCTACACCTTC
CDR3aa: CAWSVGQNYGYTF